One and the same sample provided the 21 T cell receptor beta chains below, sequenced in a study of blood T cell repertoires in COVID-19. Sequencing used immunoSEQ multiplex PCR; TCRdb keeps in-frame clones, though not all of them. Of 260,000 or so clones listed, more than 70% are singletons. The source material was PBMCs or T cells enriched from blood (not recorded which). These receptors originate from a woman between 40 and 55 years old with acute COVID-19.

V and J are TRBV5-4 and TRBJ2-5; 9 bases align to TRBD2. This CDR3 has 17 amino acids. CDR1 SGHNT and CDR2 YYREEE come from the germline V gene (reference sequence). J was trimmed by 5 bases and V by 4 bases; bases with no gene match: 15. This CDR3 reads CASSPGGAGGIRETQYF. In DNA form, the CDR3 reads TGTGCCAGCAGCCCCGGAGGGGCGGGAGGGATCAGGGAGACCCAGTACTTC.

The chain recombines TRBV30 with TRBJ1-1, with D maybe TRBD1 (6 bases). The germline CDR1 and CDR2 sequences are GTSNPN and SVGIG (reference sequence). The V end was cut by 4 bases, the J end by 1 base, with 13 bases between. The CDR3 is 14 amino acids. The CDR3 reads CAWTSGGRNTEAFF. In nucleotides, the CDR3 is TGTGCCTGGACTTCCGGGGGGCGGAACACTGAAGCTTTCTTT.

The V gene is TRBV28, the J gene TRBJ1-1; the D is unclear. Trimming stripped 2 bases from V and 0 bases from J, with 7 bases between. Germline lookup yields CDR1 MDHEN and CDR2 SYDVKM. This CDR3 is built from 14 residues. The CDR3 nucleotides read TGTGCCAGCAGTTTAGCAGAACTGAACACTGAAGCTTTCTTT. Translating gives CASSLAELNTEAFF.

The chain employs TRBV27 and TRBJ2-3; 11 bases line up with TRBD2. Germline-derived CDR1 and CDR2 are MNHEY and SMNVEV (reference sequence). The V and J ends lost 7 bases and 1 base, in that order; junction bases with no gene match: 4. CDR3 length equals 15 residues. Here the CDR3 reads CASILAGGGTDTQYF. The CDR3, as DNA: TGTGCCAGCATTCTAGCGGGAGGAGGCACAGATACGCAGTATTTT.

This sequence joins TRBV7-3 and TRBJ2-1; TRBD2 is a possible D gene (6 bases). This CDR3 contains 17 residues. Between the trimmed V and J ends, which lost 1 base and 0 bases, there was a span of 13 bases. From germline, CDR1 is SGHTA and CDR2 FQGTGA. The CDR3: CASSLNRDGSSYNEQFF. CDR3 bases: TGTGCCAGCAGCTTAAATCGGGACGGGAGCTCCTACAATGAGCAGTTCTTC.

This clone was picked up one time. The rearrangement links TRBV30 to TRBJ2-5; D is ambiguous. Germline lookup yields CDR1 GTSNPN and CDR2 SVGIG (reference sequence). V lost 0 bases and J lost 5, with 7 bases in between. The CDR3 extends over 12 amino acids. The CDR3 reads CAWSVLRETQYF. For the CDR3, the DNA is TGTGCCTGGAGTGTATTGCGGGAGACCCAGTACTTC.

This chain links TRBV15 with TRBJ2-2; 11 positions match TRBD2. Unmatched junction bases numbered 7, after V lost 7 bases and J lost 0 bases. CDR1 is LNHNV and CDR2 is YYDKDF in the germline V gene (reference sequence). The CDR3 totals 17 residues. The CDR3 DNA is TGTGCCACCAAAGGGACTAGCGGAAAAACGAACACCGGGGAGCTGTTTTTT. This translates into CATKGTSGKTNTGELFF.

The chain joins TRBV18 to TRBJ2-2, with a possible D match to TRBD1 (6 bases). The V and J ends lost 2 bases and 0 bases respectively, with 10 bases between them. This CDR3 has 16 residues. CDR1 and CDR2 from the germline V gene are KGHSH and LQKENI. In DNA, the CDR3 is TGTGCCAGCTCACCAGTGCAGGGGTCGAACACCGGGGAGCTGTTTTTT. It yields the protein CASSPVQGSNTGELFF.

V usage is TRBV5-1 and J usage is TRBJ1-2; no definite D call. CDR1 SGHRS and CDR2 YFSETQ come from the germline V gene. With 4 bases removed from V and 6 bases from J, the gap between germline ends came to 10 bases. The CDR3 has 12 residues. This CDR3 is CASSLAGDGYTF. The CDR3 DNA is TGCGCCAGCAGCCTTGCCGGGGATGGCTACACCTTC.

The chain uses TRBV3-1 (or the pseudogene TRBV3-2) and TRBJ1-1, with D hard to call. The CDR3 has 12 amino acids. With 1 base removed from V and 8 bases from J, the gap between germline ends came to 8 bases. Per germline, CDR1 LGHDT and CDR2 YNNKEL (reference sequence). CDR3 coding DNA: TGTGCCAGCAGCCAAGCGGAGAGAGAAGCTTTCTTT. It codes for CASSQAEREAFF.

This clone was recorded only once. This chain uses TRBV9 with TRBJ2-1; a possible D gene is TRBD2 (6 bases). CDR1 and CDR2 (germline): SGDLS, YYNGEE. This CDR3 contains 13 residues. V was clipped by 6 bases and J by 9 bases, with 16 bases between them. CDR3 sequence: CASNLGGKAEQFF. The CDR3 DNA follows: TGTGCCAGCAACCTCGGGGGAAAGGCTGAGCAGTTCTTC. Full variable domain (outside the CDR3, taken from reference TRBV9 and TRBJ2-1): DSGVTQTPKHLITATGQRVTLRCSPRSGDLSVYWYQQSLDQGLQFLIQYYNGEERAKGNILERFSAQQFPDLHSELNLSSLELGDSALYFCASNLGGKAEQFFGPGTRLTVL.

This rearrangement joins TRBV28 to TRBJ2-3; TRBD2 is a possible D gene (6 bases). Trimming left V 5 bases short and J 1 base short, with 10 bases between. The CDR3 extends over 14 amino acids. In germline, CDR1 is MDHEN, CDR2 SYDVKM. The CDR3 is CASSRDSGTDTQYF. CDR3 DNA: TGTGCCAGCAGTCGGGACTCAGGCACAGATACGCAGTATTTT. Full variable domain (rest looked up from reference TRBV28 and TRBJ2-3): DVKVTQSSRYLVKRTGEKVFLECVQDMDHENMFWYRQDPGLGLRLIYFSYDVKMKEKGDIPEGYSVSREKKERFSLILESASTNQTSMYLCASSRDSGTDTQYFGPGTRLTVL.

This chain joins TRBV4-1 and TRBJ1-1, with a possible D match to TRBD1 (5 bases). V lost 0 bases, J lost 1 base, and 12 bases lay in between. The germline V gene has CDR1 MGHRA and CDR2 YSYEKL. The CDR3 sequence is 16 residues long. The CDR3 is CASSQDAGSGNTEAFF. CDR3 DNA sequence: TGCGCCAGCAGCCAAGACGCAGGGTCGGGGAACACTGAAGCTTTCTTT.

This sequence joins TRBV7-6 and TRBJ2-2; 12 bases line up with TRBD2. The CDR3 runs 18 residues. CDR1 is SGHVS, CDR2 FNYEAQ, per germline. Trimming took 0 bases from V and 3 from J; bases not matched to a gene: 5. The CDR3 nucleotides are TGTGCCAGCAGCTTAGCGAGGACTAGCGGGAAAGACACCGGGGAGCTGTTTTTT. It yields the protein CASSLARTSGKDTGELFF.

This clone was seen just once. The genes are TRBV20-1 and TRBJ1-2; D not certain. This CDR3 has 11 residues. Trimming took 5 bases from V and 4 from J, leaving 8 bases between them. Germline V gives CDR1 DFQATT, CDR2 SNEGSKA (reference sequence). The CDR3 loop reads CSAAHPYGYTF. Written as DNA, the CDR3 is TGCAGTGCTGCACACCCCTATGGCTACACCTTC.

This sequence joins TRBV6-4 and TRBJ1-1; 7 positions agree with TRBD1. Per the germline V gene, CDR1 is MRHNA and CDR2 is SNTAGT. J lost 7 bases, V lost 5 bases, and 1 base had no gene match. CDR3 size: 11 residues. The CDR3 sequence is CASSRTGEAFF. CDR3 in DNA: TGTGCCAGCAGTCGGACAGGTGAAGCTTTCTTT.

The gene calls are TRBV19 and TRBJ1-3; TRBD1 might be the D (5 bases). The V gene lost 10 bases and the J gene lost 0 bases, with 16 bases spanning the gap. Germline assignment: CDR1 LNHDA and CDR2 SQIVND (reference sequence). This CDR3 region has 15 residues. CDR3 amino acids: CATQIGVNSGNTIYF. Written as DNA, the CDR3 is TGTGCCACACAGATAGGGGTGAACTCTGGAAACACCATATATTTT. Drawing the rest from reference TRBV19 and TRBJ1-3, the complete variable domain is DGGITQSPKYLFRKEGQNVTLSCEQNLNHDAMYWYRQDPGQGLRLIYYSQIVNDFQKGDIAEGYSVSREKKESFPLTVTSAQKNPTAFYLCATQIGVNSGNTIYFGEGSWLTVV.

This chain uses TRBV6-2 or TRBV6-3 with TRBJ2-7; D unclear. Trimming shortened V by 5 bases and J by 5 bases, and 10 bases separated the two germline ends. CDR1 and CDR2 (germline): MNHEY, SVGEGT. CDR3 length: 12 residues. The CDR3 loop reads CASSTLAHEQYV. In DNA, the CDR3 is TGTGCCAGCAGTACCTTGGCCCACGAGCAGTACGTC.

This clone was counted once. J is TRBJ2-1 and V is TRBV28, with 8 bases identical to TRBD2. The CDR3 spans 15 residues. V lost 5 bases and J lost 5; bases outside the gene matches: 8. CDR1 and CDR2 from the germline V gene are MDHEN and SYDVKM. CDR3 nucleotide sequence: TGTGCCAGCAGTCGGGGGGGCAGGTATGACAATGAGCAGTTCTTC. Translating it yields CASSRGGRYDNEQFF.

The chain couples TRBV27 to TRBJ2-7; TRBD1 is a possible D gene (5 bases). V lost 2 bases, J lost 3 bases, and 11 bases lay in between. The CDR3 has 14 residues. CDR1 is MNHEY, CDR2 SMNVEV, per germline (reference sequence). CDR3 amino acids: CASSLEGVGYEQYF. The CDR3 DNA follows: TGTGCCAGCAGTTTAGAAGGGGTGGGCTACGAGCAGTACTTC.

The sample holds a few counts of this clone. The chain recombines TRBV19 with TRBJ2-1, with TRBD2 matching 9 bases. CDR1 and CDR2 from the germline V gene are LNHDA and SQIVND (reference sequence). J was trimmed by 7 bases and V by 3 bases; bases with no gene match: 13. The CDR3 is 17 amino acids. CDR3 in amino acids: CASSIEGAGGIENEQFF. CDR3 sequence (DNA): TGTGCCAGTAGTATCGAGGGGGCGGGAGGGATCGAGAATGAGCAGTTCTTC.